This T cell receptor beta chain was recovered during a study of CD8+ T cells in alopecia areata (dated by TCRdb to the late 2010s). For the study in its entirety: The treated patients, all with moderate-to-severe alopecia areata, were enrolled in an open-label pilot trial of oral tofacitinib given at 5 to 10 mg twice daily. Biopsies were taken from tofacitinib-treated patients at baseline and again at 4 and 24 weeks into treatment, and several of those patients also had a later scalp biopsy. Scalp tissue and sorted CD4+ and CD8+ peripheral blood T cells from patchy and totalis/universalis alopecia areata patients and from healthy controls were covered by human TCRbeta sequencing. The RNA source kit depended on sample type: the PAXgene miRNA kit for fixed scalp, the miRNeasy kit for PBMCs, and the RNeasy kit for mouse skin. Scalp clonality was compared among normal scalp (n=4), patchy alopecia areata scalp (n=8), and alopecia totalis/universalis scalp (n=8). Patients stayed on tofacitinib for 6 to 18 months and then had 6 months of follow-up off drug so that delayed response and recurrence could be assessed. Disease severity in treated patients was measured with the SALT score, which quantifies the percentage of affected scalp surface area. To study T cell clonal expansion in alopecia areata, the researchers applied high-throughput TCRbeta sequencing to both the C3H/HeJ mouse model and human patients. immunoSEQ multiplex PCR using 35 Vbeta forward primers and 13 Jbeta reverse primers was used to amplify TCRbeta CDR3 regions.

The library relied on the immunoSEQ multiplex PCR assay. For TCR sequencing, RNA was extracted from every sample and reverse transcribed into cDNA to serve as template. SuperScript III was used for first-strand cDNA synthesis, primed with a 2:1 mix of oligo-dT and random hexamers. Amplification bias was assessed with a synthetic immune receptor repertoire, and residual bias was removed computationally. Per the authors' processing: Raw reads were preprocessed to remove errors, and CDR3 was defined according to IMGT conventions as the region from the conserved cysteine to phenylalanine. To get clonality, Shannon entropy was normalized by log2 of the number of productive unique TCRs and the result was subtracted from 1. Whether each scalp clone was CD4 or CD8 was inferred by checking scalp TCRbeta sequences against the CD4 and CD8 repertoires from sorted blood. What TCRdb holds here is the immuneACCESS table cut down to in-frame rearrangements. Part of the clones is not present; checked against another copy, under half of the missing clones reflect an unresolved V gene, and the others are unexplained. V and J calls and clone size are copied from that table; D and trimming were computed from the DNA. A total of 70,000 or so clones appear in this sample, 29% of them only once. 15% of the sample is in the top ten clones.

The meaning of the sample's time point label: more than three weeks on oral tofacitinib. Per the publication, the treatment or condition label means: oral pan-JAK inhibitor, 5-10 mg twice daily. Peripheral blood and lesional scalp punch biopsies were obtained from patients with alopecia areata. PBMCs were isolated by density centrifugation and stained for CD3, CD4 and CD8, after which CD4+ and CD8+ T cells were sorted on a FACSAria. Deletion took 3 bases off V and 3 bases off J, with a span of 11 bases between the germline ends. Taken from the germline V gene (reference sequence), the CDR1 and CDR2 loops are PRHDT and FYEKMQ. From its cysteine to its phenylalanine, the CDR3 spans 14 amino acids. The read is trimmed to its CDR3 DNA, 42 bases read in frame from base 1. This clone was found a few times. The clone's antigen remains unknown. No base quality information exists; no much larger clone differs at one position.

General conclusions and limits of the study: Because the treated cohort was small and had only one nonresponder, larger studies are needed to examine links between baseline CD8+ expansion and response. Compared with normal scalp, lesional scalp, particularly in alopecia totalis/universalis, had higher clonality and more expanded CD8+ clones, which suggests antigenic drive. Resident alphabeta T cells in normal human skin are also sequenced, complicating scalp TCR repertoire analysis, unlike mouse skin dominated by gammadelta T cells. Many expanded lesional clones were found to persist in scalp and blood during tofacitinib treatment, and relapse after treatment cessation may be partly explained by this persistence. Compared with mice, TCR sequences shared between patients were less clear, possibly partly because of HLA diversity across the patient population. Tofacitinib significantly lowered scalp clonality and the number of expanded CD8+ clones among the top 100 scalp clones.

The rearranged segments are TRBV13 and TRBJ1-2, and the D gene may be TRBD1, 5 bases matching. This specimen was CD8+ T cells sorted from blood, taken at week 4, from a patient treated with tofacitinib. This TCR came from a human donor with alopecia areata. This receptor carries the CDR3 CASSLGQGYYGYTF. The nucleotide sequence reads TGTGCCAGCAGCTTGGGGCAGGGCTACTATGGCTACACCTTC.